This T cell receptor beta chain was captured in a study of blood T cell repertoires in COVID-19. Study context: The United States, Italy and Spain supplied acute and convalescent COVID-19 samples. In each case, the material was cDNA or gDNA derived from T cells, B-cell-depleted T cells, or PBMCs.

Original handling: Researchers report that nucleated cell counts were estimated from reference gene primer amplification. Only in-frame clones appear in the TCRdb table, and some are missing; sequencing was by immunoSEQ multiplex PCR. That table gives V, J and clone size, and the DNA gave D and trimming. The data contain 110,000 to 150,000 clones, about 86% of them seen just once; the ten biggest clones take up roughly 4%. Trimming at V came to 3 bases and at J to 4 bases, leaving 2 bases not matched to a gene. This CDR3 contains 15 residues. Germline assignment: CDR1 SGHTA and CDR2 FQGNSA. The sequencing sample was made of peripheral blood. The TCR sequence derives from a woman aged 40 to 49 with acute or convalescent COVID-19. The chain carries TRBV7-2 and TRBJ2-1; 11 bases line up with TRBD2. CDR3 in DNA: TGTGCCAGCAGCTTTACTAGCGGGGGTTACAATGAGCAGTTCTTC. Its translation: CASSFTSGGYNEQFF.